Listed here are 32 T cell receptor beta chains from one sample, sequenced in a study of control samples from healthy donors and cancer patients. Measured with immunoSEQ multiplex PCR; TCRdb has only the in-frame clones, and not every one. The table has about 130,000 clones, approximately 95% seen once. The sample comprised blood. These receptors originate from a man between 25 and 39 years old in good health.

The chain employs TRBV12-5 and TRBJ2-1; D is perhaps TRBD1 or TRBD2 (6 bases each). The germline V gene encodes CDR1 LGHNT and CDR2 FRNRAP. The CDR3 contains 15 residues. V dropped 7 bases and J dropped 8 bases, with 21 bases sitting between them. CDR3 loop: CASAPQGGLLDEQFF. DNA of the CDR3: TGTGCTAGTGCCCCCCAAGGGGGGCTTTTGGATGAGCAGTTCTTC.

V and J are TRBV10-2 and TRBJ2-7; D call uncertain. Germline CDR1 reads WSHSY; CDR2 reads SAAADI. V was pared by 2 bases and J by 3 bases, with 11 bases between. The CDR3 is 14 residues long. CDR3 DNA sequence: TGCGCCAGCAGTGAGCGGGCAGGTGTCTACGAGCAGTACTTC. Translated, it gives CASSERAGVYEQYF.

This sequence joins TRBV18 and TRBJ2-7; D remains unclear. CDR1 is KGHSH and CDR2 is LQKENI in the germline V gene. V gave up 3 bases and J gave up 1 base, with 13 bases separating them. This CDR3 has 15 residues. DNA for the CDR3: TGTGCCAGCTCACCGCCGGACGGCGGATCCTACGAGCAGTACTTC. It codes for CASSPPDGGSYEQYF.

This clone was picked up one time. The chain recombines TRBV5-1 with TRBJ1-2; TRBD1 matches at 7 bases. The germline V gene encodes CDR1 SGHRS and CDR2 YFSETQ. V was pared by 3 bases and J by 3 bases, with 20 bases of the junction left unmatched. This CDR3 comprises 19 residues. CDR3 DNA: TGCGCCAGCAGCTGGAACCGGGACAGCAAACTTACCGCCTACTATGGCTACACCTTC. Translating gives CASSWNRDSKLTAYYGYTF.

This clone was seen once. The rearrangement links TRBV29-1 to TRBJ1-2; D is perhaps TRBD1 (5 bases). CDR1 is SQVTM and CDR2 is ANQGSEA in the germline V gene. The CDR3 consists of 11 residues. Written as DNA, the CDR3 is TGCGCGGCGGGGGTTAACTATGGCTACACCTTC. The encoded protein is CAAGVNYGYTF. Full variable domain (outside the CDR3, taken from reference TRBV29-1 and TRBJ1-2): SAVISQKPSRDICQRGTSLTIQCQVDSQVTMMFWYRQQPGQSLTLIATANQGSEATYESGFVIDKFPISRPNLTFSTLTVSNMSPEDSSIYLCAAGVNYGYTFGSGTRLTVV.

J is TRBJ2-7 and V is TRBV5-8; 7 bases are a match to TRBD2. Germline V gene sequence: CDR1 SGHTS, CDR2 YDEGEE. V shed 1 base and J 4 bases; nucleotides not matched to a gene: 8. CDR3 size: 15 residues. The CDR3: CASSLSLGGGYEQYF. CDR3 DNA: TGTGCCAGCAGCTTGTCGCTCGGCGGGGGTTACGAGCAGTACTTC.

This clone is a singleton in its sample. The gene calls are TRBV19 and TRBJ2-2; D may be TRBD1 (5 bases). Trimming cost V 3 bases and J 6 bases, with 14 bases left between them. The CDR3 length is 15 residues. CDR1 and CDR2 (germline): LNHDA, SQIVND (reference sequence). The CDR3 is CASSIWAGLAGELFF. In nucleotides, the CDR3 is TGTGCCAGTAGTATTTGGGCAGGGCTGGCCGGGGAGCTGTTTTTT.

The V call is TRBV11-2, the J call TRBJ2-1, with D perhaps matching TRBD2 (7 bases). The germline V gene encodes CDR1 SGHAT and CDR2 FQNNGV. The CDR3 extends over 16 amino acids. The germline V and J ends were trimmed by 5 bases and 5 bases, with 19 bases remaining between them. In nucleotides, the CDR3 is TGTGCCAGCAGCCGACCTAGGGGGGGCGGCGACAATGAGCAGTTCTTC. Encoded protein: CASSRPRGGGDNEQFF.

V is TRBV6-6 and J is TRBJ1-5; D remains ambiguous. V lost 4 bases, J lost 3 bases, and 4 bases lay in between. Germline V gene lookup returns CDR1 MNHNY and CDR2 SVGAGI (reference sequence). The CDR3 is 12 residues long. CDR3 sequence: CASSWSNQPQHF. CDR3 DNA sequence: TGTGCCAGCAGTTGGTCCAATCAGCCCCAGCATTTT.

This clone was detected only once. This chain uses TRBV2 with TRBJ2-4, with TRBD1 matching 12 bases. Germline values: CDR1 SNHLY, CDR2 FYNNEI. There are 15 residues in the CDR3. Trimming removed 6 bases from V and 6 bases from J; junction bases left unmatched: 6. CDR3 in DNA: TGTGCCAGCAGCGCTCTGGGACAGGGGGCAAACATTCAGTACTTC. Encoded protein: CASSALGQGANIQYF.

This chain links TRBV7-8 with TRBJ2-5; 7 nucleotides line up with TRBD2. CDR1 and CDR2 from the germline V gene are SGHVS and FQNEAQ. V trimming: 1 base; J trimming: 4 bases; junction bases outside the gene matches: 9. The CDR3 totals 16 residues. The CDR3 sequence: CASSLGARSGGETQYF. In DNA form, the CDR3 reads TGTGCCAGCAGCTTAGGGGCCAGGTCGGGGGGAGAGACCCAGTACTTC.

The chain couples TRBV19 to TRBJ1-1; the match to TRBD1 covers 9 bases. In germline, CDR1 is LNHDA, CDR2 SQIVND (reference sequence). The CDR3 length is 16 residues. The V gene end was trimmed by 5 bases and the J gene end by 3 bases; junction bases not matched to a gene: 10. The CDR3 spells CASSPDRGWKDTEAFF. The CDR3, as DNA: TGTGCCAGTAGTCCCGACAGGGGGTGGAAGGACACTGAAGCTTTCTTT.

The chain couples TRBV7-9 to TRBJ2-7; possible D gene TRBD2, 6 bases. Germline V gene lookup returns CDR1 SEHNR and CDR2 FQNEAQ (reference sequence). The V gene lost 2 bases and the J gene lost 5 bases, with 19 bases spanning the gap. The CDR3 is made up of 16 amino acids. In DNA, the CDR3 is TGTGCCAGCAGCTTAATGACGTGGGGGGTTGGGGACGAGCAGTACTTC. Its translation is CASSLMTWGVGDEQYF.

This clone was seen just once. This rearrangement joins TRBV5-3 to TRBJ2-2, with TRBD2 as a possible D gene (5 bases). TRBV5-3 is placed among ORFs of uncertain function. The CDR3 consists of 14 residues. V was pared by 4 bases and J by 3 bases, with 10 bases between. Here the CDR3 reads CARSEQDYTGELFF. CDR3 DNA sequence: TGTGCCAGAAGCGAGCAGGACTACACCGGGGAGCTGTTTTTT.

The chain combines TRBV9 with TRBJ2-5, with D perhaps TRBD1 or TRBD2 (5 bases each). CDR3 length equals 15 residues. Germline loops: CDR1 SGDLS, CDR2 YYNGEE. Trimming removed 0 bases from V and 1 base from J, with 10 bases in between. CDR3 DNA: TGTGCCAGCAGCGTAGAGAGGGGCCGCCAAGAGACCCAGTACTTC. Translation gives CASSVERGRQETQYF.

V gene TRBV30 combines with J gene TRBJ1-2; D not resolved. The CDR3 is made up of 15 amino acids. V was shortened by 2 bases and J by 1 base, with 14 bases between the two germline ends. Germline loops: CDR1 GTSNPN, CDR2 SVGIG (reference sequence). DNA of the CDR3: TGTGCCTGGAGTAGGCCCGCACATTATAACTATGGCTACACCTTC. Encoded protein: CAWSRPAHYNYGYTF.

The DNA for the CDR3 is TGTGCCAGCAGCCTCGCGGGACCGCTAGGCTACGAGCAGTACTTC. This translates into CASSLAGPLGYEQYF. This chain links TRBV28 with TRBJ2-7; D perhaps matches TRBD2 (6 bases). Deletions cut 6 bases from V and 3 bases from J, with 18 bases between. The length of the CDR3 is 15 residues. The germline V gene encodes CDR1 MDHEN and CDR2 SYDVKM.

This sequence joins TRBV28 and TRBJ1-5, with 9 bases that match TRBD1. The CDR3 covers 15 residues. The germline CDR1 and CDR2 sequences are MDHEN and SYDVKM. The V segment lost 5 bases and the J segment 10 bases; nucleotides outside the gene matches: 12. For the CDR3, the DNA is TGTGCCAGCAGTATTGCCGGGACAGGGATCCGTCCCCAGCATTTT. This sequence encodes CASSIAGTGIRPQHF.

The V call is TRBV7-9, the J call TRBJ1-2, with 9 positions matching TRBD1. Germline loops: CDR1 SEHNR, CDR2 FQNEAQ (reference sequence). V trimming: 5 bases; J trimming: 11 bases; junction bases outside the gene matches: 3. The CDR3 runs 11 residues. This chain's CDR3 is CASSRQGEYTF. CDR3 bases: TGTGCCAGCAGCCGACAGGGGGAGTACACCTTC. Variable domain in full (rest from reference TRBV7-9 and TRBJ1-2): DTGVSQNPRHKITKRGQNVTFRCDPISEHNRLYWYRQTLGQGPEFLTYFQNEAQLEKSRLLSDRFSAERPKGSFSTLEIQRTEQGDSAMYLCASSRQGEYTFGSGTRLTVV.

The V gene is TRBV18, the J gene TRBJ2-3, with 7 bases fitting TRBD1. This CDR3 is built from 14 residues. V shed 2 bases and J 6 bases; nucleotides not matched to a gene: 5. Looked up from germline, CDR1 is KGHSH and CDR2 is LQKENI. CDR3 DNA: TGTGCCAGCTCACCAAAGGGGGCAACGGATACGCAGTATTTT. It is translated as CASSPKGATDTQYF.

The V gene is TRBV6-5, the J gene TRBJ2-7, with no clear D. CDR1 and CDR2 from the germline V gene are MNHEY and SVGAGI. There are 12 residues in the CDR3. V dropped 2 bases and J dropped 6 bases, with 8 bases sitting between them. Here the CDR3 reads CASSYSIGEQYF. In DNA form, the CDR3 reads TGTGCCAGCAGTTACAGTATTGGCGAGCAGTACTTC.

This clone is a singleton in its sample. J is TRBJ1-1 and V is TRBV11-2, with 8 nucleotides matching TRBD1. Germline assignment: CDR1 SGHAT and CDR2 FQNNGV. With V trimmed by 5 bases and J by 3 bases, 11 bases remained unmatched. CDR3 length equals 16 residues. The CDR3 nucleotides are TGTGCCAGCAGCGCTCAGGGGGCTCCCTTGCACACTGAAGCTTTCTTT. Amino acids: CASSAQGAPLHTEAFF.

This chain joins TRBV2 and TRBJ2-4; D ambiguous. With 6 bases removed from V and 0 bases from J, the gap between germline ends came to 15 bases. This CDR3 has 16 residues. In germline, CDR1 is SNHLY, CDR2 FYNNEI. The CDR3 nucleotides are TGTGCCAGCAGGGAAAGGACGGCATTAGCCAAAAACATTCAGTACTTC. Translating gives CASRERTALAKNIQYF.

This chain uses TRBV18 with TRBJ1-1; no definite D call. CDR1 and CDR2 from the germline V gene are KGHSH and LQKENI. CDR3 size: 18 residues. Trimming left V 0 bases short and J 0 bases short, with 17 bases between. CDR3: CASSPPGLDWGLNTEAFF. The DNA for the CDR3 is TGTGCCAGCTCACCACCTGGTCTAGATTGGGGATTGAACACTGAAGCTTTCTTT.

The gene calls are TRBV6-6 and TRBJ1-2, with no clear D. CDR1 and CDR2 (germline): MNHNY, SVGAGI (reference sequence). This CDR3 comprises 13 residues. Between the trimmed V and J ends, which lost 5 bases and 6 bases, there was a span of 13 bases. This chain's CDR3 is CASSPRFEDGYTF. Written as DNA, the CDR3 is TGTGCCAGCAGTCCTAGGTTCGAGGATGGCTACACCTTC.

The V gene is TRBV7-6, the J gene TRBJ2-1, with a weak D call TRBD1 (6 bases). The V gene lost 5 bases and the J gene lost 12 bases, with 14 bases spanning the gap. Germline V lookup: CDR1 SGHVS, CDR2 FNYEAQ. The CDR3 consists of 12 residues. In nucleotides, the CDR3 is TGTGCCAGCAGCATACAGGGAAGGGGGCAGTTCTTC. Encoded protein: CASSIQGRGQFF. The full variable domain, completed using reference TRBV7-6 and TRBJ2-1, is GAGVSQSPRYKVTKRGQDVALRCDPISGHVSLYWYRQALGQGPEFLTYFNYEAQQDKSGLPNDRFSAERPEGSISTLTIQRTEQRDSAMYRCASSIQGRGQFFGPGTRLTVL.

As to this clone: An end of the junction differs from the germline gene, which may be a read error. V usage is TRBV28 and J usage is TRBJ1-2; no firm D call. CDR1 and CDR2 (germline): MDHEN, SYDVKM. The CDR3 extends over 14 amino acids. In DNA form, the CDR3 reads TGTGTCAGCAGTCCTATCGCGCCCAACTATGGCTACACCTTC. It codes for CVSSPIAPNYGYTF.

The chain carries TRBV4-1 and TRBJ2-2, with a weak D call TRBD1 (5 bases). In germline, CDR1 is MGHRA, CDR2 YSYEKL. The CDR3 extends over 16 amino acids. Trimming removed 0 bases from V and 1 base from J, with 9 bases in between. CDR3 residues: CASSQDGTGNTGELFF. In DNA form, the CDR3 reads TGCGCCAGCAGCCAAGATGGAACAGGGAACACCGGGGAGCTGTTTTTT.

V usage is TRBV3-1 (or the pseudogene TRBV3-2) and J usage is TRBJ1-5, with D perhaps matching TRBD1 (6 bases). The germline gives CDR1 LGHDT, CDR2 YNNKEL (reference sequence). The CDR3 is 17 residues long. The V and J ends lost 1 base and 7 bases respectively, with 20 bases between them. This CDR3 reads CASSQVYTGTQGQPQHF. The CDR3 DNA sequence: TGTGCCAGCAGCCAAGTCTATACCGGGACACAAGGACAGCCCCAGCATTTT.

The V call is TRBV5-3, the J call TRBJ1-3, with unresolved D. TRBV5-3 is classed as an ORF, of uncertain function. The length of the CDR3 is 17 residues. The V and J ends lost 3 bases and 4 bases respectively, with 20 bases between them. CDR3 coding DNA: TGTGCCAGAAGCTCTGACTTAGGGTGTCAGAAGGGAAACACCATATATTTT. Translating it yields CARSSDLGCQKGNTIYF.

The CDR3 sequence is CASTLQGSTEAFF. CDR3 coding DNA: TGCGCCAGCACATTACAGGGGAGCACTGAAGCTTTCTTT. The rearrangement joins TRBV5-1 to TRBJ1-1; 7 bases agree with TRBD1. The CDR3 loop spans 13 amino acids. Losses at the gene ends were 6 bases for V and 4 bases for J; bases not matched to a gene: 6. Germline assignment: CDR1 SGHRS and CDR2 YFSETQ.

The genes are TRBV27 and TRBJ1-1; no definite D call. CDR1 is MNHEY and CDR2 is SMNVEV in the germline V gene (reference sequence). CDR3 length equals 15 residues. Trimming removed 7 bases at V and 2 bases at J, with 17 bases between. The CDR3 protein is CASKLRSAGNTEAFF. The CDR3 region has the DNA TGTGCCAGCAAATTAAGATCTGCAGGAAACACTGAAGCTTTCTTT.